This T cell receptor (beta chain) was sequenced for a study of shared clonotypes between healthy human individuals. J lost 2 bases, V lost 1 base, and 4 bases had no gene match. CDR3 length: 16 amino acids. CDR1 is SGHDT and CDR2 is YYEEEE in the germline V gene. The method was immunoSEQ multiplex PCR; TCRdb's version includes in-frame clones alone and lacks a portion of them. Of hundreds of thousands of clones listed, 90% to 96% are singletons. V and J are TRBV5-6 and TRBJ2-5; 11 bases are a match to TRBD2. The sequence was obtained from a woman aged 25 to 45 in good health. Sequencing input: naive CD4+ T cells sorted from blood. Indicated subset: CD45RA+ positively selected. The CDR3 here is CASSLPLAGVQETQYF. The CDR3 DNA follows: TGTGCCAGCAGCTTGCCACTAGCGGGAGTGCAAGAGACCCAGTACTTC.